This TCR beta chain was observed in a study of shared clonotypes between healthy human individuals. Study details: Ranging from 18 to 49 in age, donors were two women and three men. Findings and caveats of the study: Blood was the sole source, and tissue repertoires probably differ. The study found lower generation probabilities in non-shared clonotypes than in those shared by all four donors. What limited the represented genetic and exposure-history diversity was the small number of donors.

For this clone: Antigen specificity is unknown.

Germline-derived CDR1 and CDR2 are KGHSH and LQKENI. This CDR3 is built from 15 residues. Trimming removed 2 bases from V and 2 bases from J, with 13 bases in between. Repertoires were generated with immunoSEQ multiplex PCR, while TCRdb's copy carries only in-frame clones and drops some. The repertoire holds around 1.4 million clones, with just under 99% as singletons. The source material was naive CD4+ T cells sorted from blood. Subset meaning: CD45RA+ positively selected. This chain joins TRBV18 and TRBJ2-7; D is unresolved. This clonotype was obtained from a young man in good health. In nucleotides, the CDR3 is TGTGCCAGCTCACCAGAAGAGGCTTCGACCTACGAGCAGTACTTC. Translation gives CASSPEEASTYEQYF.